This T cell receptor (beta chain) is drawn from a study of blood T cell repertoires in COVID-19. Study background: From the United States, Italy and Spain came samples of acute and convalescent COVID-19. From T cells, B-cell-depleted T cells, or PBMCs came the material, which was cDNA or gDNA.

CDR3 length: 16 residues. Germline V lookup: CDR1 MDHEN, CDR2 SYDVKM. Trimming shortened V by 6 bases and J by 0 bases, and 12 bases separated the two germline ends. This clone was detected ten times or more. Original handling: Quantification of nucleated cells was approximated via reference gene primer amplification. Sequenced by immunoSEQ multiplex PCR; TCRdb stores in-frame clones only, minus some. D and trimming were read from the DNA, whereas the V and J calls and clone size are those reported in that table. The profile shows 150,000 or so clones, more than 70% of them singletons. The clonotype originates from a young man with active or convalescent COVID-19. What was sequenced was peripheral blood. V is TRBV28 and J is TRBJ2-6; D gene ambiguous. The CDR3: CASSLVFSSGANVLTF. The CDR3 DNA follows: TGTGCCAGCAGCCTGGTTTTCAGCTCTGGGGCCAACGTCCTGACTTTC.